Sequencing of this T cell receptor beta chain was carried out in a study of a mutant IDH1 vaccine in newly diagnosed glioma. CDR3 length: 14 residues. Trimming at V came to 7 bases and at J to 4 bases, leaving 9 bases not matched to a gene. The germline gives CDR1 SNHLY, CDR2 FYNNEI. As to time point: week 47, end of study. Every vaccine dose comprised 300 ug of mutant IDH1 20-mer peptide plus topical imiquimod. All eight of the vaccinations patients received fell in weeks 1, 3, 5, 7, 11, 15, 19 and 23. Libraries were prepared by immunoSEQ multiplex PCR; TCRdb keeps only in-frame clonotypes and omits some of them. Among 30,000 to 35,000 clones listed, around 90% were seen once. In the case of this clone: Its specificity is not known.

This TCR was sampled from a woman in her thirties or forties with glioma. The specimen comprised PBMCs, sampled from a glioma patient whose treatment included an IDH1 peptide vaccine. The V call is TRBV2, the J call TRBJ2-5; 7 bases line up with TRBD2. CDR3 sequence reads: CASTYGGTSETQYF. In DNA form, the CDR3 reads TGTGCCAGCACCTACGGGGGGACTTCAGAGACCCAGTACTTC.